This T cell receptor beta chain derives from a study of cytomegalovirus exposure and HLA in healthy donors. About the study: The study's early data release held tens of millions of unique TCRs from HLA-typed donors. Study-wide findings and caveats: Earlier analysis looked at TCR beta V segments, and most were productive about 87% or about 30% of the time. The authors reported that TCR beta sequences could predict HLA-A and HLA-B alleles. These predictions were accurate for most subjects in the first cohort.

V shed 0 bases and J shed 0 bases, with 12 bases lying between them. Looked up from germline, CDR1 is SGHDT and CDR2 is YYEEEE. The CDR3 loop spans 16 amino acids. Vbeta (60) and Jbeta (13) primers were used in the PCR. Generated by immunoSEQ multiplex PCR, the TCRdb table keeps only in-frame clones and is missing some. Seen here are roughly 100,000 clones, approximately 68% observed once, and the top ten hold around a fifth. This clone was observed a handful of times. What it recognizes is unknown. The receptor was isolated from a woman aged 45 to 65 in good health and CMV-seropositive. The chain carries TRBV5-6 and TRBJ1-1; D call uncertain. Sequencing input: PBMCs. The CDR3 sequence: CASSLVQNSMNTEAFF. The CDR3 region has the DNA TGTGCCAGCAGCTTGGTTCAGAATTCCATGAACACTGAAGCTTTCTTT.